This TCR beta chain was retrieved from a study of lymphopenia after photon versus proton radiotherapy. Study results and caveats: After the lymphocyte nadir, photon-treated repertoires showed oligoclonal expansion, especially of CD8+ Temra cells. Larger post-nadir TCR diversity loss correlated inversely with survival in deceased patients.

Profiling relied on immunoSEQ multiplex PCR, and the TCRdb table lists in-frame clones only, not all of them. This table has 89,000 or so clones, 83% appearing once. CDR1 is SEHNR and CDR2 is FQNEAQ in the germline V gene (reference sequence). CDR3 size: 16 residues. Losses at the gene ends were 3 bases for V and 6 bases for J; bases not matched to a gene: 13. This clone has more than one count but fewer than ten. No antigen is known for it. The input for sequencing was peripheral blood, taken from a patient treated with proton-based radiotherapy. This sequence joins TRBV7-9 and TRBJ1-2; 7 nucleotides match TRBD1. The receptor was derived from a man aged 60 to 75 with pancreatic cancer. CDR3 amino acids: CASSLAYRDREDGYTF. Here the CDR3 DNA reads TGTGCCAGCAGCTTGGCTTACAGAGACAGGGAGGATGGCTACACCTTC.